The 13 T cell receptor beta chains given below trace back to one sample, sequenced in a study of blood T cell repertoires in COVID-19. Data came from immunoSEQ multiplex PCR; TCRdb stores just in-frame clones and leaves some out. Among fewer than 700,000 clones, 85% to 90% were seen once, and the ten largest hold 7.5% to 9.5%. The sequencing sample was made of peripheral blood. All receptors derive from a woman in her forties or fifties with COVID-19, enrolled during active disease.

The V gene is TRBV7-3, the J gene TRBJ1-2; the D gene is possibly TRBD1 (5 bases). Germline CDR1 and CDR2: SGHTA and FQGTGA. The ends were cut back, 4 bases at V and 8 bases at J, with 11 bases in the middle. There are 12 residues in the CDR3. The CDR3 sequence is CASSSPGGGYTF. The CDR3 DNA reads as TGTGCCAGCAGCTCCCCCGGGGGGGGCTACACCTTC.

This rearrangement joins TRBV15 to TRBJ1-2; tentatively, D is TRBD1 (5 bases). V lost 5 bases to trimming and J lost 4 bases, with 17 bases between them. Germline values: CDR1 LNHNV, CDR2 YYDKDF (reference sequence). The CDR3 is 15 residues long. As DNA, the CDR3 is TGTGCCACCAGCTCAGATTGGGGCAGCTTCTATGGCTACACCTTC. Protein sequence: CATSSDWGSFYGYTF.

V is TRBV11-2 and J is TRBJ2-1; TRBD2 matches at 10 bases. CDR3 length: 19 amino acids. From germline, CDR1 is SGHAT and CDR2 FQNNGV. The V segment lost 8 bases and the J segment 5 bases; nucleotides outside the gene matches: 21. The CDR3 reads CASRTITLSGGRSNNEQFF. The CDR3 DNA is TGTGCCAGCCGCACCATAACTCTTAGCGGGGGGCGAAGTAACAATGAGCAGTTCTTC.

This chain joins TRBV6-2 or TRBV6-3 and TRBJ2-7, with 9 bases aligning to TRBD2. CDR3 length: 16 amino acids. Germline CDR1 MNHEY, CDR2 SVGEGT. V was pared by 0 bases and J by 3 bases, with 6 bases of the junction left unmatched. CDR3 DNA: TGTGCCAGCAGTTACTCAGGGCTAGCGGGGAACTACGAGCAGTACTTC. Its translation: CASSYSGLAGNYEQYF.

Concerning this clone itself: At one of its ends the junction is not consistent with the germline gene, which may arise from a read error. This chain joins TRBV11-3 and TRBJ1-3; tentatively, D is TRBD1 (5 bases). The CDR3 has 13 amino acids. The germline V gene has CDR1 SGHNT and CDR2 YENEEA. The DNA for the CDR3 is TGTGCCAGCAGCCTAGACAGTGGAAACACCATATATTTT. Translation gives CASSLDSGNTIYF. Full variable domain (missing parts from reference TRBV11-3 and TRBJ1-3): EAGVVQSPRYKIIEKKQPVAFWCNPISGHNTLYWYLQNLGQGPELLIRYENEEAVDDSQLPKDRFSAERLKGVDSTLKIQPAELGDSAVYLCASSLDSGNTIYFGEGSWLTVV.

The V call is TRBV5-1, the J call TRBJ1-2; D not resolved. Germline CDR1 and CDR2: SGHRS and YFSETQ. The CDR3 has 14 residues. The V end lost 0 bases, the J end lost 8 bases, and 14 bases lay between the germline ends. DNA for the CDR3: TGCGCCAGCAGCTTGGACGGACCCGGAGGCGGCTACACCTTC. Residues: CASSLDGPGGGYTF.

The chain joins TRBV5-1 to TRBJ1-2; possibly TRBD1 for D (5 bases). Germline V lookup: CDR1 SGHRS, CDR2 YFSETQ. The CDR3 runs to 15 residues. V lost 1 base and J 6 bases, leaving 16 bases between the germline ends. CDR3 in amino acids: CASSLSREGRNGYTF. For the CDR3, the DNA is TGCGCCAGCAGCTTGTCAAGGGAGGGGAGGAATGGCTACACCTTC.

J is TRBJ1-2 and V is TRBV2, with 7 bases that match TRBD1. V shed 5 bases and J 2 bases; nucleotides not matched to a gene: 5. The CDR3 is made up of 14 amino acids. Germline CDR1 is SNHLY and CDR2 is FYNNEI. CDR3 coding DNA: TGTGCCAGCAGTAGGGACAGCCAGAACTATGGCTACACCTTC. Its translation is CASSRDSQNYGYTF.

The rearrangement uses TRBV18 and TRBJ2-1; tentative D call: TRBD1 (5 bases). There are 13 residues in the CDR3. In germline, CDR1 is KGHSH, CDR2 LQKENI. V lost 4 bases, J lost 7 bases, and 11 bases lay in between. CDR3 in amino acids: CASSQGQTNEQFF. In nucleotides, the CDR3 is TGTGCCAGCTCACAGGGGCAGACGAATGAGCAGTTCTTC. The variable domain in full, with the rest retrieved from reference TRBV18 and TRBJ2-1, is NAGVMQNPRHLVRRRGQEARLRCSPMKGHSHVYWYRQLPEEGLKFMVYLQKENIIDESGMPKERFSAEFPKEGPSILRIQQVVRGDSAAYFCASSQGQTNEQFFGPGTRLTVL.

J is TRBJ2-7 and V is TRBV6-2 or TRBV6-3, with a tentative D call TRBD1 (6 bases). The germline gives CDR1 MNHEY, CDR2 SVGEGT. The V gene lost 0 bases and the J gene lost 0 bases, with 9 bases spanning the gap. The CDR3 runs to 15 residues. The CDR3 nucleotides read TGTGCCAGCAGTTACTCCACAGGGAGCTCCTACGAGCAGTACTTC. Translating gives CASSYSTGSSYEQYF.

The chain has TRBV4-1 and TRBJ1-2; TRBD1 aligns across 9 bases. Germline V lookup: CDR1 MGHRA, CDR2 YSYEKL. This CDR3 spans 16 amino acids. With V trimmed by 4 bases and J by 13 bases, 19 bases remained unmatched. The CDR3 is CASSRNPLRDRDEGTF. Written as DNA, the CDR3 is TGCGCCAGCAGCCGAAATCCCCTCCGGGACAGGGACGAAGGCACCTTC.

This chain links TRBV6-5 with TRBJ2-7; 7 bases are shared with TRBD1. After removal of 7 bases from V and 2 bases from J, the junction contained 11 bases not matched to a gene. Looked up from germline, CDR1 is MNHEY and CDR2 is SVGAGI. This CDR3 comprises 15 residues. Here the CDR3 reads CASTLRRGRPYEQYF. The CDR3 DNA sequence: TGTGCCAGCACCCTACGAAGGGGGCGGCCCTACGAGCAGTACTTC.

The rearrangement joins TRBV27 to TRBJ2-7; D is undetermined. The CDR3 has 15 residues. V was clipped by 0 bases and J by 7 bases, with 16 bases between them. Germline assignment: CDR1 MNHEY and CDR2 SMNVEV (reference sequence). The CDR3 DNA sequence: TGTGCCAGCAGTTTATCGTCTACCCCCCCGCGGGAGCAGTACTTC. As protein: CASSLSSTPPREQYF.